This TCR beta chain was recovered during a study of blood T cell repertoires in COVID-19. Trimming stripped 4 bases from V and 5 bases from J, with 24 bases between. CDR3 length: 17 amino acids. Germline V lookup: CDR1 SGHDT, CDR2 YYEEEE. Clones were sequenced by immunoSEQ multiplex PCR, and TCRdb holds only the in-frame ones, with some missing. The sample contains about 91,000 clones, 75% to 85% of which appear only once. The source of this sequence is a man aged 70 or older with acute or convalescent COVID-19. The chain combines TRBV5-6 with TRBJ1-1; D is perhaps TRBD1 (6 bases). Sequencing was carried out using peripheral blood. The CDR3: CASSRLTRNRVRTEAFF. For the CDR3, the DNA is TGTGCCAGCAGCCGCCTGACCCGTAACAGGGTTAGGACTGAAGCTTTCTTT.